The 5 T cell receptor delta chains reported below all come from one sample, sequenced in a study of gamma delta lymphoproliferative disorders and STAT genes. PBMCs from patients and controls supplied the genomic DNA for sequencing. TCRdb made new clone calls on the multiplex PCR reads using CATT. The table records 4,000 or so delta-chain clones, roughly 0.99% of them present only once. The sequenced sample consisted of blood. Receptor source: a human donor in good health.

With regard to this clone: A far larger clone is one nucleotide away, so this likely arose from a read error. Other DNA sequences in the same sample also yield this CDR3. The rearrangement joins TRDV2 to TRDJ3; D is perhaps TRDD3 (5 bases). The CDR3 length is 18 residues. The germline V gene has CDR1 GEAIGNYY and CDR2 EKD. Trimming stripped 0 bases from V and 2 bases from J, with 13 bases between. This chain's CDR3 is CACDTVLGGTWDTRQMFF. The CDR3 DNA is TGTGCCTGTGACACCGTGCTGGGAGGGACCTGGGACACCCGACAGATGTTTTTC.

This clone was seen a few times. A read error is possible here, since a much larger clone lies one base away. The chain is built from TRDV2 and TRDJ1; 13 nucleotides align to TRDD3. The CDR3 spans 17 residues. Germline trimming cut 3 bases from V and 1 base from J; bases unmatched to any gene: 7. CDR1 is GEAIGNYY and CDR2 is EKD in the germline V gene. The CDR3 region is CACDALLGDTGTDKLIF. As DNA, the CDR3 is TGTGCCTGTGACGCCCTACTGGGGGATACGGGCACCGATAAACTCATCTTT.

This clone was detected many times. This likely traces to a read error, being one base from a far larger clone. Other DNA variants within this sample encode the same CDR3. This chain connects TRDV1 to TRDJ1; 7 bases map to TRDD3. Per the germline V gene, CDR1 is TSWWSYY and CDR2 is QGS. This CDR3 is built from 19 residues. The ends lost 3 bases at V and 4 bases at J; junction bases unmatched: 20. The CDR3 sequence is CALGELPVLGMSGIDKLIF. The CDR3 region has the DNA TGTGCTCTTGGGGAGCTCCCGGTACTGGGGATGTCAGGTATCGATAAACTCATCTTT.

The table lists this clone with a few counts. The mismatch at residue 4 between this DNA's translation and the TCRdb protein of a much larger clone likely reflects a read error; the protein shown is translated from the DNA. The genes are TRDV2 and TRDJ3, with 11 bases fitting TRDD3. V dropped 5 bases and J dropped 0; count of bases not matched to a gene: 5. The CDR3 is made up of 18 amino acids. Germline values: CDR1 GEAIGNYY, CDR2 EKD. Here the CDR3 reads CACGMGDTYSWDTRQMFF. DNA of the CDR3: TGTGCCTGTGGCATGGGGGATACGTACTCCTGGGACACCCGACAGATGTTTTTC.

By its share, this clone is medium-sized. The sample carries other DNA sequences with the same CDR3. The CDR3 DNA sequence: TGTGCCTGTGACACCGTGGGTACTGGGGGACTAAGCGGCGATAAACTCATCTTT. This gives the protein CACDTVGTGGLSGDKLIF. This chain joins TRDV2 and TRDJ1; TRDD3 aligns across 9 bases. The germline gives CDR1 GEAIGNYY, CDR2 EKD. The V gene end was trimmed by 0 bases and the J gene end by 4 bases; junction bases not matched to a gene: 14. The CDR3 spans 18 residues.